This passage covers 20 T cell receptor beta chains from one sample sequenced in a study of blood T cell repertoires in COVID-19. The repertoire was sequenced with immunoSEQ multiplex PCR; TCRdb's copy has only in-frame clones and lacks some. Seen here are about 200,000 clones, roughly nine tenths observed once, and the top ten hold about 8.1%. The specimen was PBMCs or T cells enriched from blood (not recorded which). Receptors originate from a woman between 18 and 29 years old who had recovered from COVID-19.

This chain links TRBV28 with TRBJ1-6; possible D gene TRBD1, 6 bases. With 0 bases removed from V and 0 bases from J, the gap between germline ends came to 18 bases. The V gene's germline CDR1 is MDHEN and CDR2 SYDVKM. CDR3 length equals 20 residues. This chain's CDR3 is CASSLWQGLKQSSYNSPLHF. CDR3 DNA sequence: TGTGCCAGCAGTTTATGGCAGGGGCTTAAACAGAGCTCCTATAATTCACCCCTCCACTTT.

This chain links TRBV6-1 with TRBJ2-3; 8 bases line up with TRBD1. CDR1 MNHNS and CDR2 SASEGT come from the germline V gene. With 2 bases clipped from V and 1 base from J, the junction kept 2 bases outside the gene matches. CDR3 length: 15 residues. The CDR3 DNA follows: TGTGCCAGCAGTGAACCGGGACAGGGCACAGATACGCAGTATTTT. It translates to CASSEPGQGTDTQYF.

The J gene is TRBJ1-1, the V gene TRBV28, with 7 bases aligning to TRBD1. The CDR3 has 12 residues. V dropped 5 bases and J dropped 9; count of bases not matched to a gene: 6. Germline CDR1 and CDR2: MDHEN and SYDVKM. The CDR3 is CASSEVRGQAFF. In nucleotides, the CDR3 is TGTGCCAGCAGTGAGGTTAGGGGGCAAGCTTTCTTT.

The chain uses TRBV5-1 and TRBJ2-3; 10 bases map to TRBD2. In germline, CDR1 is SGHRS, CDR2 YFSETQ. The CDR3 sequence is 16 residues long. V gave up 5 bases and J gave up 5 bases; unmatched junction bases: 11. The CDR3 reads CASSPVSGGAGDTQYF. The CDR3 DNA is TGCGCCAGCAGTCCGGTCAGCGGGGGGGCCGGAGATACGCAGTATTTT.

The J gene is TRBJ1-6, the V gene TRBV5-4; 9 bases map to TRBD1. V was clipped by 0 bases and J by 5 bases; unmatched bases: 6. The CDR3 extends over 17 amino acids. Germline assignment: CDR1 SGHNT and CDR2 YYREEE (reference sequence). This CDR3 reads CASSLGSRTGDNSPLHF. CDR3 sequence (DNA): TGTGCCAGCAGCTTGGGTTCTAGGACAGGGGATAATTCACCCCTCCACTTT.

The rearrangement joins TRBV10-2 to TRBJ1-5; the D gene is possibly TRBD1 (6 bases). The CDR3 is 14 amino acids. The V gene's germline CDR1 is WSHSY and CDR2 SAAADI. V was trimmed by 8 bases and J by 3 bases, leaving 14 bases between them. Here the CDR3 DNA reads TGCGCCAGCTGCCGGGACACATTCAATCAGCCCCAGCATTTT. Its protein is CASCRDTFNQPQHF.

The rearrangement uses TRBV6-1 and TRBJ1-3; D call uncertain. This CDR3 has 14 amino acids. Germline V lookup: CDR1 MNHNS, CDR2 SASEGT. Trimming stripped 3 bases from V and 4 bases from J, with 10 bases between. The CDR3 DNA reads as TGTGCCAGCAGTGATTGGGGAGTCGGAAACACCATATATTTT. This codes for CASSDWGVGNTIYF.

V is TRBV5-4 and J is TRBJ2-1; 14 nucleotides agree with TRBD2. This CDR3 contains 15 residues. Trimming cost V 8 bases and J 3 bases; bases outside gene matches: 4. Germline CDR1 and CDR2: SGHNT and YYREEE (reference sequence). The CDR3 sequence: CASGLAGGSYNEQFF. The CDR3 DNA reads as TGTGCCAGTGGACTAGCGGGGGGAAGCTACAATGAGCAGTTCTTC.

V and J are TRBV19 and TRBJ1-1; TRBD1 agrees at 10 bases. After removal of 3 bases from V and 1 base from J, the junction contained 2 bases not matched to a gene. Germline CDR1 reads LNHDA; CDR2 reads SQIVND (reference sequence). There are 15 residues in the CDR3. This chain's CDR3 is CASSIRDRGNTEAFF. DNA for the CDR3: TGTGCCAGTAGTATCCGGGACAGGGGGAACACTGAAGCTTTCTTT.

The rearrangement joins TRBV4-2 to TRBJ1-2, with D hard to call. V was pared by 1 base and J by 4 bases, with 4 bases between. Per germline, CDR1 LGHNA and CDR2 YNFKEQ. The CDR3 spans 12 residues. In nucleotides, the CDR3 is TGTGCCAGCAGCCAAGCTACCTATGGCTACACCTTC. Translated, it gives CASSQATYGYTF.

The chain employs TRBV6-2 or TRBV6-3 and TRBJ2-6; the match to TRBD2 covers 7 bases. Germline V gene lookup returns CDR1 MNHEY and CDR2 SVGEGT. The CDR3 is 19 residues long. The V and J ends lost 7 bases and 0 bases, in that order; junction bases with no gene match: 15. The CDR3: CASTPRREGLNSGANVLTF. CDR3 bases: TGTGCCAGCACCCCACGAAGGGAGGGACTGAACTCTGGGGCCAACGTCCTGACTTTC.

This clone was counted between two and nine times. The V and J genes are TRBV10-3 and TRBJ2-3; D is perhaps TRBD2 (6 bases). Between the trimmed V and J ends, which lost 10 bases and 2 bases, there was a span of 22 bases. CDR3 length: 16 amino acids. The germline V gene has CDR1 ENHRY and CDR2 SYGVKD. CDR3 nucleotide sequence: TGTGCCAGCTGTGATGGCGGGGTTCTGTCCACAGATACGCAGTATTTT. It codes for CASCDGGVLSTDTQYF.

This clone was detected once. The chain combines TRBV6-5 with TRBJ2-2, with D possibly TRBD1 on 5 matching bases. CDR1 is MNHEY, CDR2 SVGAGI, per germline. V gave up 3 bases and J gave up 1 base, with 6 bases separating them. The CDR3 has 14 amino acids. CDR3 amino acids: CASSYQGNTGELFF. As DNA, the CDR3 is TGTGCCAGCAGTTATCAGGGGAACACCGGGGAGCTGTTTTTT.

This chain uses TRBV6-6 with TRBJ1-2; D is possibly TRBD1 (5 bases). The CDR3 extends over 15 amino acids. Trimming took off 7 bases at V and 8 bases at J, with 23 bases between the two ends. The V gene's germline CDR1 is MNHNY and CDR2 SVGAGI (reference sequence). The CDR3 DNA follows: TGTGCCAGCACCTCGGACACGAGCAGGGCAAGCGGCTACACCTTC. Translated: CASTSDTSRASGYTF.

The chain employs TRBV7-9 and TRBJ2-7, with no clear D. The length of the CDR3 is 14 residues. The germline V gene has CDR1 SEHNR and CDR2 FQNEAQ (reference sequence). The V end was cut by 2 bases, the J end by 1 base, with 9 bases between. The CDR3 reads CASSLTPGSYEQYF. The CDR3 DNA follows: TGTGCCAGCAGCTTAACCCCAGGATCCTACGAGCAGTACTTC.

The chain joins TRBV27 to TRBJ2-1; the match to TRBD1 covers 8 bases. The CDR3 covers 14 residues. Germline trimming cut 1 base from V and 4 bases from J; bases unmatched to any gene: 0. Germline V gene lookup returns CDR1 MNHEY and CDR2 SMNVEV (reference sequence). In DNA form, the CDR3 reads TGTGCCAGCAGTTTATGGACAGGGTACAATGAGCAGTTCTTC. Translated: CASSLWTGYNEQFF.

The gene calls are TRBV29-1 and TRBJ2-1, with 7 positions matching TRBD2. Germline trimming cut 7 bases from V and 4 bases from J; bases unmatched to any gene: 4. The CDR3 has 12 amino acids. Germline lookup yields CDR1 SQVTM and CDR2 ANQGSEA. As DNA, the CDR3 is TGCAGCGCGGGGGGAGGGTACAATGAGCAGTTCTTC. It encodes CSAGGGYNEQFF.

This clone was seen repeatedly, ten times or more. The chain links TRBV7-9 to TRBJ1-4; D is possibly TRBD1 (5 bases). Trimming took 8 bases from V and 7 from J, leaving 14 bases between them. The CDR3 sequence is 13 residues long. From germline, CDR1 is SEHNR and CDR2 FQNEAQ (reference sequence). In DNA, the CDR3 is TGTGCCAGCGGCAGACAGCTGGGTGAAAAACTGTTTTTT. This translates into CASGRQLGEKLFF.

The chain employs TRBV6-5 and TRBJ1-2; 7 bases match TRBD1. V lost 2 bases, J lost 6 bases, and 3 bases stayed unmatched. CDR1 is MNHEY and CDR2 is SVGAGI in the germline V gene. The length of the CDR3 is 13 residues. CDR3 in amino acids: CASSYPGGNGYTF. The CDR3 coding sequence is TGTGCCAGCAGTTACCCAGGGGGGAATGGCTACACCTTC.

This chain links TRBV29-1 with TRBJ1-1, with TRBD1 as a possible D gene (5 bases). Germline V lookup: CDR1 SQVTM, CDR2 ANQGSEA. The CDR3 sequence is 11 residues long. V was pared by 4 bases and J by 10 bases, with 13 bases between. The CDR3 DNA reads as TGCAGCGTTGCTAAGGGGTTAGGAGCTTTCTTT. Amino acids: CSVAKGLGAFF.